This T cell receptor (beta chain) was sequenced in a study of T-cell reconstitution after alpha-beta-depleted transplantation in children. CDR1 is SGHVS and CDR2 is FQNEAQ in the germline V gene. Trimming cost V 5 bases and J 4 bases, with 22 bases left between them. CDR3 length: 17 amino acids. Preparation of the TCRbeta library involved a method that used unique molecular identifiers. TCRdb reprocessed the PCR reads via MiXCR and lists one record per CDR3 protein. The table lists approximately 270,000 distinct CDR3 sequences, 9.9% of them singletons. The clonotype originates from a human donor who donated a stem cell graft to a child with SCID. The sample here was PBMCs from the stem cell graft donor, taken from the stem cell graft. The rearrangement links TRBV7-8 to TRBJ2-3, with D possibly being TRBD1 or TRBD2 (5 bases each). The CDR3 region has the DNA TGTGCCAGCAGCCTAGGGGCAGGAGGTCGAGAGGCAGATACGCAGTATTTT. Translated: CASSLGAGGREADTQYF.